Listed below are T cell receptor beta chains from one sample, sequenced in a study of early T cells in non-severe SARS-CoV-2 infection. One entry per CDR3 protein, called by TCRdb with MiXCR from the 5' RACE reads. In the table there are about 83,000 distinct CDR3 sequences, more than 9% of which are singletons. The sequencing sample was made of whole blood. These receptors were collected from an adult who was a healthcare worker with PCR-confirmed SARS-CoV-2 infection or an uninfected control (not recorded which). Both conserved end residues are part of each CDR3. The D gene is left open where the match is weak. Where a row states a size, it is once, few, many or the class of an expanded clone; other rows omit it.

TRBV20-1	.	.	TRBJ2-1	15	CSARPIVGLYNEQFF	TGCAGTGCTAGGCCCATAGTCGGGCTCTACAATGAGCAGTTCTTC
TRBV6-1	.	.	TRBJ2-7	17	CASSNFVGGTTSYEQYF	TGTGCCAGCAGTAATTTTGTAGGCGGCACAACTTCCTACGAGCAGTACTTC
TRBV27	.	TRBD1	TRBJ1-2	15	CASSLSPQGARGYTF	TGTGCCAGCAGTTTATCCCCCCAGGGGGCGCGAGGCTACACCTTC
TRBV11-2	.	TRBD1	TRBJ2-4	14	CASSLRQGGNIQYF	TGTGCCAGCAGCTTGAGACAGGGCGGAAACATTCAGTACTTC
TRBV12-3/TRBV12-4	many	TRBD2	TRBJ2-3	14	CASSGFGGTDTQYF	TGTGCCAGCAGTGGTTTCGGGGGGACAGATACGCAGTATTTT
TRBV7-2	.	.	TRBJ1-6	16	CASSLGEAPTGSPLHF	TGTGCCAGCAGCTTAGGTGAAGCTCCGACGGGATCACCCCTCCACTTT
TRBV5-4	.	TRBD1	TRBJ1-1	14	CASRAQGAGTEAFF	TGTGCCAGCAGGGCACAGGGGGCAGGCACTGAAGCTTTCTTT
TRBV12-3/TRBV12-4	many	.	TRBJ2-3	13	CASSLQLTDTQYF	TGTGCCAGCAGTTTGCAGCTCACAGATACGCAGTATTTT
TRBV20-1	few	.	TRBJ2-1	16	CSAPRPPAKTPDEQFF	TGCAGTGCGCCCCGCCCCCCGGCAAAAACCCCCGATGAGCAGTTCTTC
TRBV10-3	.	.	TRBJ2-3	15	CAISSDRESADTQYF	TGTGCCATCAGTAGCGACCGGGAGTCCGCAGATACGCAGTATTTT
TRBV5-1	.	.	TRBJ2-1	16	CASSFAGPSSYNEQFF	TGCGCCAGCAGCTTCGCAGGACCCAGCTCCTACAATGAGCAGTTCTTC
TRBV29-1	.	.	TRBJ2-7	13	CSVGAVDSYEQYF	TGCAGCGTTGGGGCAGTCGATTCCTACGAGCAGTACTTC
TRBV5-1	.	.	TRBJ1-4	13	CATATDPNEKLFF	TGCGCCACCGCGACCGACCCTAATGAAAAACTGTTTTTT
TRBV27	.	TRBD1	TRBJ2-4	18	CASSLRGTTGGLSYIQYF	TGTGCCAGCAGTTTACGCGGGACTACAGGGGGCTTAAGTTACATTCAGTACTTC
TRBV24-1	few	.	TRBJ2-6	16	CATSDHRSSGANVLTF	TGTGCCACCAGTGATCACCGATCCTCTGGGGCCAACGTCCTGACTTTC
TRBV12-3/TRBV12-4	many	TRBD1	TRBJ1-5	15	CASSLDDRVNQPQHF	TGTGCCAGCAGTTTGGATGACAGGGTCAATCAGCCCCAGCATTTT
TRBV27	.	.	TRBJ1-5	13	CASSSVPGQPQHF	TGTGCCAGCAGTTCCGTCCCCGGCCAGCCCCAGCATTTT
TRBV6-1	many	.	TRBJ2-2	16	CASSNRGLANTGELFF	TGTGCCAGCAGCAATCGAGGCCTCGCGAACACCGGGGAGCTGTTTTTT
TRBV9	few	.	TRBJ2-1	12	CASSVQGMGQFF	TGTGCCAGCAGCGTACAGGGTATGGGGCAGTTCTTC
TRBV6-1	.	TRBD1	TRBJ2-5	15	CASRRRTGSQETQYF	TGTGCCAGCAGACGTAGGACAGGTAGCCAAGAGACCCAGTACTTC
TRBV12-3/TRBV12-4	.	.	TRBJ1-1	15	CASSLRGRLNTEAFF	TGTGCCAGCAGTTTAAGGGGCCGGCTGAACACTGAAGCTTTCTTT
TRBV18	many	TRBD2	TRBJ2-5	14	CASAWTSAEETQYF	TGTGCCAGCGCGTGGACTAGCGCGGAAGAGACCCAGTACTTC
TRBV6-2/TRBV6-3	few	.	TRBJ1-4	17	CASSYSERAKVYEKLFF	TGTGCCAGCAGTTACTCTGAGCGGGCGAAGGTTTACGAAAAACTGTTTTTT
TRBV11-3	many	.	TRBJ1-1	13	CASSLFMNTEAFF	TGTGCCAGCAGCTTATTCATGAACACTGAAGCTTTCTTT
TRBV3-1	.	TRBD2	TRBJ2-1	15	CASSRTSARYNEQFF	TGTGCCAGCAGTCGGACTAGCGCCAGATACAATGAGCAGTTCTTC
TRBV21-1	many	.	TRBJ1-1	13	CATCRRDGTEAFF	TGTGCCACCTGCCGCAGGGACGGCACTGAAGCTTTCTTT
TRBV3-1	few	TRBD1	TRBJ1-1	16	CASSLGQGAGNTEAFF	TGTGCCAGCAGCCTCGGACAGGGGGCAGGGAACACTGAAGCTTTCTTT
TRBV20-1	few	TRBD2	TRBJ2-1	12	CSVASGYNEQFF	TGCAGTGTCGCTAGCGGATACAATGAGCAGTTCTTC
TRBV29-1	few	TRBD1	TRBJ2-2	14	CSAIQGATTGELFF	TGCAGCGCGATACAGGGGGCGACTACCGGGGAGCTGTTTTTT
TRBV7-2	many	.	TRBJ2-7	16	CASSRVRVMSGPEQYF	TGTGCCAGCAGCCGGGTCCGAGTAATGTCTGGTCCCGAGCAGTACTTC
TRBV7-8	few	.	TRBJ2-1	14	CATETGASYNEQFF	TGTGCCACTGAGACGGGAGCGTCCTACAATGAGCAGTTCTTC
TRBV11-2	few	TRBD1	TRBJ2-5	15	CASSTHRGTGETQYF	TGTGCCAGCAGCACTCACAGGGGGACGGGGGAGACCCAGTACTTC
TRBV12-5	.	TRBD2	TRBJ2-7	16	CASGDPVGLDPYEQYF	TGTGCTAGTGGTGACCCCGTGGGACTAGACCCCTACGAGCAGTACTTC
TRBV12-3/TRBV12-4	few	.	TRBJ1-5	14	CASSLQGPNQPQHF	TGTGCCAGCAGTTTACAGGGGCCCAATCAGCCCCAGCATTTT
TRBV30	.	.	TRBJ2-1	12	CAWSVSGYEQFF	TGTGCCTGGAGTGTTAGTGGATATGAGCAGTTCTTC
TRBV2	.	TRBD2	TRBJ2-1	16	CASSVGGLILYNEQFF	TGTGCCAGCAGTGTGGGAGGGCTAATACTCTACAATGAGCAGTTCTTC
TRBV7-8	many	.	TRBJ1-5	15	CASSSRDTGNQPQHF	TGTGCCAGCAGCTCCCGGGACACTGGCAATCAGCCCCAGCATTTT
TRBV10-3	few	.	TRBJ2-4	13	CAILDLSKNIQYF	TGTGCCATACTCGACCTGTCCAAAAACATTCAGTACTTC
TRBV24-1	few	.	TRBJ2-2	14	CASQGPTNTGELFF	TGTGCCTCGCAGGGGCCCACGAACACCGGGGAGCTGTTTTTT
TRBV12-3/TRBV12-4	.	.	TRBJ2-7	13	CASGGGISYEQYF	TGTGCCAGCGGCGGCGGGATTTCCTACGAGCAGTACTTC
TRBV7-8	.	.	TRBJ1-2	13	CASSLQGNYGYTF	TGTGCCAGCAGCTTACAAGGGAACTATGGCTACACCTTC
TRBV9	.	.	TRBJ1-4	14	CASSVAGANEKLFF	TGTGCCAGCAGCGTTGCAGGGGCGAATGAAAAACTGTTTTTT
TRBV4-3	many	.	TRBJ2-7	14	CASSQVPDSYEQYF	TGCGCCAGCAGCCAAGTCCCGGACTCCTACGAGCAGTACTTC
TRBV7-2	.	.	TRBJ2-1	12	CVSSRTANEQFF	TGTGTCAGCAGCCGGACAGCCAATGAGCAGTTCTTC
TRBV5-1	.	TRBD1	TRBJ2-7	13	CASSLPTGDEQYF	TGCGCCAGCAGTCTACCGACAGGGGACGAGCAGTACTTC
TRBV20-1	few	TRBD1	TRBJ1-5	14	CSARSGTGDQPQHF	TGCAGTGCTAGATCCGGGACAGGGGATCAGCCCCAGCATTTT
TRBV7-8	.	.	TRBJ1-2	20	CASSLAVGWQSRGTNYGYTF	TGTGCCAGCAGCTTAGCGGTGGGATGGCAGTCGAGGGGCACTAACTATGGCTACACCTTC
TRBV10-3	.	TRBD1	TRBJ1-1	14	CAISESGQGVHAFF	TGTGCCATCAGTGAGTCGGGACAGGGTGTTCACGCTTTCTTT
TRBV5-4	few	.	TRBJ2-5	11	CASEREKTQYF	TGTGCCAGCGAGAGGGAAAAGACCCAGTACTTC
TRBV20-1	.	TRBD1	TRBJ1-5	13	CSAWTGGNQPQHF	TGCAGTGCTTGGACAGGGGGCAATCAGCCCCAGCATTTT
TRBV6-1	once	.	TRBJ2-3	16	CTSSGMGGRPTDTQYF	TGTACCAGCAGTGGAATGGGCGGCCGGCCCACAGATACGCAGTATTTT
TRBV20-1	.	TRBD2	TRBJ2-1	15	CSASGLAGTYNEQFF	TGCAGTGCTTCTGGACTAGCGGGGACCTACAATGAGCAGTTCTTC
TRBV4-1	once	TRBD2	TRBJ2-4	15	CASSSSGRGKNIQYF	TGCGCCAGCAGCTCTAGCGGGAGGGGGAAAAACATTCAGTACTTC
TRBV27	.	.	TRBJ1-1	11	CASTGGTEAFF	TGTGCCAGTACAGGTGGCACTGAAGCTTTCTTT
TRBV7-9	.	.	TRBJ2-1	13	CASSWGLQGEQFF	TGTGCCAGCAGCTGGGGACTCCAGGGTGAGCAGTTCTTC
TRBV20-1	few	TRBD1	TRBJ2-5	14	CSASYRGRRETQYF	TGCAGTGCTTCATACAGGGGGCGCCGAGAGACCCAGTACTTC
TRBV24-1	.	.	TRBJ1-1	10	CPWRDTEAFF	TGTCCGTGGCGGGACACTGAAGCTTTCTTT